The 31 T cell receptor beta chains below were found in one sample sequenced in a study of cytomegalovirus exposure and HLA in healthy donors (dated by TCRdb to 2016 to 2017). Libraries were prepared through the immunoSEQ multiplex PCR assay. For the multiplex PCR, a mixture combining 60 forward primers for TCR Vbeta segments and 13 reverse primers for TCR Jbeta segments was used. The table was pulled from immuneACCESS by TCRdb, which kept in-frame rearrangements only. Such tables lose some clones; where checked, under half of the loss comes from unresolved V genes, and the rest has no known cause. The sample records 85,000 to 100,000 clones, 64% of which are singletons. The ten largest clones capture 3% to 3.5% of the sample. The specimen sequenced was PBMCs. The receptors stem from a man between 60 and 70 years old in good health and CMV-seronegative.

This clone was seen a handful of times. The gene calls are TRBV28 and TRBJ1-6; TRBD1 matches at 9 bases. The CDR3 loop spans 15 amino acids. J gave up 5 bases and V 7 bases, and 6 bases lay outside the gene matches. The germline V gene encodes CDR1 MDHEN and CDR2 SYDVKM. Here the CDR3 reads CASKAGQGNNSPLHF. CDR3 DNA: TGTGCCAGCAAAGCTGGACAGGGGAATAATTCACCCCTCCACTTT. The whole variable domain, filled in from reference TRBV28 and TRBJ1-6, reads DVKVTQSSRYLVKRTGEKVFLECVQDMDHENMFWYRQDPGLGLRLIYFSYDVKMKEKGDIPEGYSVSREKKERFSLILESASTNQTSMYLCASKAGQGNNSPLHFGNGTRLTVT.

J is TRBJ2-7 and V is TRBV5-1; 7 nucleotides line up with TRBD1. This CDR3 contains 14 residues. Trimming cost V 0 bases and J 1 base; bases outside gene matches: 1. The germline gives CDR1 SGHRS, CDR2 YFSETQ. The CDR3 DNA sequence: TGCGCCAGCAGCTTGGTGGGACAGTCCTACGAGCAGTACTTC. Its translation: CASSLVGQSYEQYF.

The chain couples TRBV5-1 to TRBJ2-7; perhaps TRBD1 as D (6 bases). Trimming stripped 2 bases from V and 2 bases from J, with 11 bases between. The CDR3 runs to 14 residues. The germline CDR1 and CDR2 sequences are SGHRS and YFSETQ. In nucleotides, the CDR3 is TGCGCCAGCAGCTTACAGGGTTCTGCCTACGAGCAGTACTTC. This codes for CASSLQGSAYEQYF.

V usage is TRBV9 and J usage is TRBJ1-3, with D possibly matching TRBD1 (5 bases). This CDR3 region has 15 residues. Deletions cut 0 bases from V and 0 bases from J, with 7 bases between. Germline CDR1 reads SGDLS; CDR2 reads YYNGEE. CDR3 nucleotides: TGTGCCAGCAGCGTAGGACAGAGCTCTGGAAACACCATATATTTT. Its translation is CASSVGQSSGNTIYF.

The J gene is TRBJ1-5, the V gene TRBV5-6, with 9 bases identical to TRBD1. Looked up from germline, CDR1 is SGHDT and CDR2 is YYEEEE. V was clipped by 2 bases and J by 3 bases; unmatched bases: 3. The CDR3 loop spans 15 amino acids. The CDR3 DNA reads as TGTGCCAGCAGCTTCCGGGACAGGGACAATCAGCCCCAGCATTTT. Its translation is CASSFRDRDNQPQHF.

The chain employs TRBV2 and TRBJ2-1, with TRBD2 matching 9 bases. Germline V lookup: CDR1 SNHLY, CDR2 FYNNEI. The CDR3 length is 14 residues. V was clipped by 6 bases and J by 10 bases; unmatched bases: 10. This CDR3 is CASRILAGGPEQFF. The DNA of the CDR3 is TGTGCCAGCAGAATACTAGCGGGCGGGCCGGAGCAGTTCTTC.

CDR3 in DNA: TGTGCCAGCAGTTTTTACGCCCGGGGCTATGGCTACACCTTC. Protein: CASSFYARGYGYTF. J is TRBJ1-2 and V is TRBV28, with D hard to call. The CDR3 has 14 residues. Trimming took 3 bases from V and 4 from J, leaving 12 bases between them. Germline CDR1 and CDR2: MDHEN and SYDVKM.

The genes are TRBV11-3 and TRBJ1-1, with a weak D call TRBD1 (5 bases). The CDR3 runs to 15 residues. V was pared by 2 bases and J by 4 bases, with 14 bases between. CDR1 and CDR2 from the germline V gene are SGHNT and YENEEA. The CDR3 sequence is CASSLSLGGGTEAFF. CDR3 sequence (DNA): TGTGCCAGCAGCTTATCGTTGGGGGGGGGCACTGAAGCTTTCTTT.

CDR3 DNA sequence: TGTGCCACCAGCAGGGGGAGTGGGGTAGATACGCAGTATTTT. Amino acids: CATSRGSGVDTQYF. The V call is TRBV15, the J call TRBJ2-3; TRBD2 is a possible D gene (5 bases). The CDR3 totals 14 residues. Between the trimmed V and J ends, which lost 3 bases and 5 bases, there was a span of 12 bases. Germline assignment: CDR1 LNHNV and CDR2 YYDKDF (reference sequence).

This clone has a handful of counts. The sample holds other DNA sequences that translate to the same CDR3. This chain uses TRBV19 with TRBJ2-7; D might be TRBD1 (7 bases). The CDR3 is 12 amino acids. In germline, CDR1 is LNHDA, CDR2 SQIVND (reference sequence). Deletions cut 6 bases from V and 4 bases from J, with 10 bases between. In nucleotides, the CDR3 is TGTGCCAGTAGCGCAGGGGGGTACGAGCAGTACTTC. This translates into CASSAGGYEQYF.

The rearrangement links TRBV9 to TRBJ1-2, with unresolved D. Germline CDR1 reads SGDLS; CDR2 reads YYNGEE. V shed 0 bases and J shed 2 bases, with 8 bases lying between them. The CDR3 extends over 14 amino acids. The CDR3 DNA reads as TGTGCCAGCAGCGTAGGAGCGGACAACTATGGCTACACCTTC. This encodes CASSVGADNYGYTF.

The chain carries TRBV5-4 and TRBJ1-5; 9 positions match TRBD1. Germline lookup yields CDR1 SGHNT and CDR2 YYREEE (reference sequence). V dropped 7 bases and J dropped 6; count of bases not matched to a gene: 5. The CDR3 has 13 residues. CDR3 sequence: CASGGQGSQPQHF. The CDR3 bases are TGTGCCAGCGGGGGACAGGGTAGTCAGCCCCAGCATTTT.

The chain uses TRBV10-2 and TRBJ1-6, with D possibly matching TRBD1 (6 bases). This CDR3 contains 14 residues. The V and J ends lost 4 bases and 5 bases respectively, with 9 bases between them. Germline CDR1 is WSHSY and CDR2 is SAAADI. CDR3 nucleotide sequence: TGCGCCAGCAGTGGGACAGCAAATAATTCACCCCTCCACTTT. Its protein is CASSGTANNSPLHF.

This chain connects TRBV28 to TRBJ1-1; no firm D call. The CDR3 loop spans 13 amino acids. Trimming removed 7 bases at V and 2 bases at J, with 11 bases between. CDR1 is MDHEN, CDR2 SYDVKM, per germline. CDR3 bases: TGTGCCAGCATTCAGTATGGCAACACTGAAGCTTTCTTT. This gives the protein CASIQYGNTEAFF.

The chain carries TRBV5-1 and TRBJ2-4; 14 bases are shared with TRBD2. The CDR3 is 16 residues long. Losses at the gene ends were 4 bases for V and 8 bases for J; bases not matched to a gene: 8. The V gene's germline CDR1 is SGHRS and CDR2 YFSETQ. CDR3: CASSGGTSGRWDIQYF. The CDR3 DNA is TGCGCCAGCAGCGGTGGGACTAGCGGGAGATGGGACATTCAGTACTTC.

The CDR3 DNA follows: TGTGCCAGCATCAAAGGGGGAGATGACACTGAAGCTTTCTTT. Protein: CASIKGGDDTEAFF. This chain joins TRBV2 and TRBJ1-1; a possible D gene is TRBD1 (6 bases). This CDR3 contains 14 residues. Germline CDR1 SNHLY, CDR2 FYNNEI. The germline V and J ends were trimmed by 7 bases and 3 bases, with 15 bases remaining between them.

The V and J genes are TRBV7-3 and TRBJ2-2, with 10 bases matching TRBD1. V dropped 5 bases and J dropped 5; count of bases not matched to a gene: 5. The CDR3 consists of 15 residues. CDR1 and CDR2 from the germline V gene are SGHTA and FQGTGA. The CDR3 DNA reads TGTGCCAGCAGCCCCGGACAGGGGGGGACCGGGGAGCTGTTTTTT. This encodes CASSPGQGGTGELFF.

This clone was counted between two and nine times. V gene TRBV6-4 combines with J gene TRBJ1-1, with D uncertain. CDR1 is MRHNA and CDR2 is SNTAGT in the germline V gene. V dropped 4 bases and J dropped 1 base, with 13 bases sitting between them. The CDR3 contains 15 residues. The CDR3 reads CASSAPPGGNTEAFF. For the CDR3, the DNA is TGTGCCAGCAGTGCCCCCCCGGGTGGGAACACTGAAGCTTTCTTT.

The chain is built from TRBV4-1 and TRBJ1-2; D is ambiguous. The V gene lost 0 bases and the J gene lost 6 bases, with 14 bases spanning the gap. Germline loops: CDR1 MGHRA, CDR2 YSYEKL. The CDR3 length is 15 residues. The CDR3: CASSQDTSRGDGYTF. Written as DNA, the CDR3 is TGCGCCAGCAGCCAAGATACCAGCCGCGGGGATGGCTACACCTTC.

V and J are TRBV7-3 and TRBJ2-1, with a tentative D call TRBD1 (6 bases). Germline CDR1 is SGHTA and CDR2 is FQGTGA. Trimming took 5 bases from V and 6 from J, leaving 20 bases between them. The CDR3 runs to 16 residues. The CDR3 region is CASSQLKGAGVNEQFF. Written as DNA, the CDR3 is TGTGCCAGCAGCCAACTTAAGGGAGCAGGGGTCAATGAGCAGTTCTTC.

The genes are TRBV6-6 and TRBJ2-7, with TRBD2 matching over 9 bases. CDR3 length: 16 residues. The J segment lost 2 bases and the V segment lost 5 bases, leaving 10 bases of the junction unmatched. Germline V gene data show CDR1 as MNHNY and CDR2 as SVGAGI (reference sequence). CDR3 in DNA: TGTGCCAGCAGTCCACGGGCCGGGACTAGCCCCTACGAGCAGTACTTC. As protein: CASSPRAGTSPYEQYF.

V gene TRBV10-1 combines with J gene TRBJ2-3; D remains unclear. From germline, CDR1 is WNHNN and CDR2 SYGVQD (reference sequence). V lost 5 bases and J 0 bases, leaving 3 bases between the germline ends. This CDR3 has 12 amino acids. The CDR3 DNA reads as TGCGCCAGCAGTTATAGCACAGATACGCAGTATTTT. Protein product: CASSYSTDTQYF.

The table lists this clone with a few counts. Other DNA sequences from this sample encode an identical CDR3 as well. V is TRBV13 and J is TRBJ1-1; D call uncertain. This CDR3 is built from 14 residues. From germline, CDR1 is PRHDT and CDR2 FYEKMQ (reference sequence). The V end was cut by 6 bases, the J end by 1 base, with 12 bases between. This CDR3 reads CASSERLPNTEAFF. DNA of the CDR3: TGTGCCAGCAGTGAGAGGTTACCGAACACTGAAGCTTTCTTT.

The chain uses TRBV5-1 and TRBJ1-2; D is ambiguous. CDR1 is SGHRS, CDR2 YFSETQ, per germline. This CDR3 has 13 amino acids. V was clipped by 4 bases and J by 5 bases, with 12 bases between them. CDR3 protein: CASSHSEVYGYTF. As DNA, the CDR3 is TGCGCCAGCAGCCACTCAGAGGTATATGGCTACACCTTC.

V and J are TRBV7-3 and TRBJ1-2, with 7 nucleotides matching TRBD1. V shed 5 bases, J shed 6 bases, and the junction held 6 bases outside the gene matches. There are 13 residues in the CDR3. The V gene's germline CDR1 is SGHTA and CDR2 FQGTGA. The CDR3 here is CASSPGQRDGYTF. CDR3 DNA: TGTGCCAGCAGCCCGGGACAGAGGGATGGCTACACCTTC.

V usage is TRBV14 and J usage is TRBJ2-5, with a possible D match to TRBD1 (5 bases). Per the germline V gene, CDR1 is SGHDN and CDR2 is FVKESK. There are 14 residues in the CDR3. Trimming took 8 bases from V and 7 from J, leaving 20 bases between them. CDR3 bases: TGTGCCAGCCTCCCAAACGGCAGGGTGTCGACCCAGTACTTC. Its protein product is CASLPNGRVSTQYF.

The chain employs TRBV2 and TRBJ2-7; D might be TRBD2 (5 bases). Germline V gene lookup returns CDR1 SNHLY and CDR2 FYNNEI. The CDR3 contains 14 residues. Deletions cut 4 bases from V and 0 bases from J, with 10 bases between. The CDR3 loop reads CASSGETSSYEQYF. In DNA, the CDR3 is TGTGCCAGCAGTGGGGAGACATCCTCCTACGAGCAGTACTTC.

The CDR3 DNA is TGCAGCGTTAGGGAACAGGGGGTTCGCTATAATTCACCCCTCCACTTT. Protein: CSVREQGVRYNSPLHF. The chain uses TRBV29-1 and TRBJ1-6; TRBD1 agrees at 8 bases. Losses at the gene ends were 5 bases for V and 3 bases for J; bases not matched to a gene: 9. This CDR3 region has 16 residues. CDR1 is SQVTM, CDR2 ANQGSEA, per germline.

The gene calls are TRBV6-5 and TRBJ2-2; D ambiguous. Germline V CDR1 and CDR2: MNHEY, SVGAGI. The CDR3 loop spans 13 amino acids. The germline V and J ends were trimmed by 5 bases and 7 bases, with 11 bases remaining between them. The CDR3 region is CASSPPQDGELFF. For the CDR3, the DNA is TGTGCCAGCAGTCCCCCTCAGGACGGGGAGCTGTTTTTT.

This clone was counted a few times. CDR3: CAWTSSGIQPQHF. The DNA of the CDR3 is TGTGCCTGGACCTCATCAGGGATTCAGCCCCAGCATTTT. The chain links TRBV30 to TRBJ1-5, with D perhaps TRBD1 (5 bases). Trimming took 4 bases from V and 6 from J, leaving 13 bases between them. CDR3 length: 13 amino acids. Germline CDR1 reads GTSNPN; CDR2 reads SVGIG (reference sequence).

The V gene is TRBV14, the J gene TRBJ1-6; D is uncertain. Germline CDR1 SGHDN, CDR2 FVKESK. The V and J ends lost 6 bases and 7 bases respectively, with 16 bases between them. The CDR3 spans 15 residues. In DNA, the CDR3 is TGTGCCAGCAGTTATACCGGGTTCCTAAATTCACCCCTCCACTTT. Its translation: CASSYTGFLNSPLHF.